The 22 T cell receptor beta chains in this list originate from one sample, sequenced in a study of T cell responses to AZD1222 COVID-19 vaccine. Sequencing was performed with immunoSEQ multiplex PCR; in TCRdb, only in-frame clones are kept and a portion is missing. The sample lists more than 95,000 clones, 70% to 90% seen once, with less than 4% in the top ten. Sequenced here: peripheral blood, sampled 28 days after the second AZD1222 dose. These receptors were taken from an adult who received the AZD1222 COVID-19 vaccine.

This clone was detected a few times. The chain joins TRBV6-4 to TRBJ2-6; D remains unclear. Germline V gene sequence: CDR1 MRHNA, CDR2 SNTAGT. V dropped 0 bases and J dropped 0 bases, with 3 bases sitting between them. The CDR3 has 15 amino acids. The CDR3 DNA sequence: TGTGCCAGCAGTGACTCCACCTCTGGGGCCAACGTCCTGACTTTC. It codes for CASSDSTSGANVLTF.

This clone came up a few times. The chain combines TRBV5-8 with TRBJ2-2; perhaps TRBD2 as D (7 bases). V was shortened by 0 bases and J by 7 bases, with 19 bases between the two germline ends. Germline values: CDR1 SGHTS, CDR2 YDEGEE. This CDR3 has 17 amino acids. CDR3 bases: TGTGCCAGCAGCTTGGACCTAGGGGGGGCCAGTGGCGGGGAGCTGTTTTTT. This encodes CASSLDLGGASGGELFF. The full variable domain, in which reference TRBV5-8 and TRBJ2-2 provide the parts outside the CDR3, is EAGVTQSPTHLIKTRGQQATLRCSPISGHTSVYWYQQALGLGLQFLLWYDEGEERNRGNFPPRFSGRQFPNYSSELNVNALELEDSALYLCASSLDLGGASGGELFFGEGSRLTVL.

The chain employs TRBV2 and TRBJ1-6; D remains unclear. The germline CDR1 and CDR2 sequences are SNHLY and FYNNEI. The CDR3 covers 15 residues. V was cut by 7 bases and J by 0 bases, with 10 bases left in between. DNA of the CDR3: TGTGCCAGCACAGAGTGGACCTCCTATAATTCACCCCTCCACTTT. Protein: CASTEWTSYNSPLHF.

V usage is TRBV6-5 and J usage is TRBJ1-1, with 9 nucleotides matching TRBD1. This CDR3 is 15 amino acids long. The J segment lost 6 bases and the V segment lost 7 bases, leaving 12 bases of the junction unmatched. Germline V gene data show CDR1 as MNHEY and CDR2 as SVGAGI. The CDR3 reads CASKGQGLVLAEAFF. Written as DNA, the CDR3 is TGTGCCAGCAAGGGACAGGGTCTTGTACTCGCTGAAGCTTTCTTT.

The chain couples TRBV2 to TRBJ1-5, with 7 nucleotides matching TRBD1. Germline CDR1 reads SNHLY; CDR2 reads FYNNEI. This CDR3 has 15 amino acids. V lost 4 bases to trimming and J lost 2 bases; unmatched junction nucleotides: 5. The CDR3 bases are TGTGCCAGCAGTGCGACGACAGGGCGCAATCAGCCCCAGCATTTT. This gives the protein CASSATTGRNQPQHF.

This clone has only one observation. The chain links TRBV24-1 to TRBJ1-2, with 9 bases that match TRBD1. Trimming at V came to 4 bases and at J to 4 bases, leaving 3 bases not matched to a gene. CDR1 and CDR2 (germline): KGHDR, SFDVKD. The CDR3 loop spans 14 amino acids. CDR3 loop: CATSDDRGSYGYTF. Written as DNA, the CDR3 is TGTGCCACCAGTGACGACAGGGGGAGCTATGGCTACACCTTC.

In nucleotides, the CDR3 is TGTGCCAGCAGCCTCAGTACCACCGTCACTGAAGCTTTCTTT. Translated, it gives CASSLSTTVTEAFF. The V and J genes are TRBV7-9 and TRBJ1-1; no clear D. This CDR3 comprises 14 residues. CDR1 is SEHNR and CDR2 is FQNEAQ in the germline V gene (reference sequence). Trimming removed 5 bases from V and 4 bases from J, with 14 bases in between.

This clone was counted a single time. The rearrangement joins TRBV30 to TRBJ1-1; unclear D gene. There are 11 residues in the CDR3. The germline V gene has CDR1 GTSNPN and CDR2 SVGIG (reference sequence). V was shortened by 0 bases and J by 7 bases, with 6 bases between the two germline ends. The CDR3 region is CAWSVRNEAFF. CDR3 nucleotide sequence: TGTGCCTGGAGTGTACGAAATGAAGCTTTCTTT.

As regards this clone: Germline is not matched at one junction end, which may reflect a read error. The V and J genes are TRBV11-3 and TRBJ1-1; D ambiguous. Germline lookup yields CDR1 SGHNT and CDR2 YENEEA. The CDR3 is made up of 13 amino acids. CDR3 bases: TGTGCCAGCAGCTTAGCCCAGTCCCACCCAGTCTCTTTT. Encoded protein: CASSLAQSHPVSF. Together with reference TRBV11-3 and TRBJ1-1, the CDR3 gives the full variable domain: EAGVVQSPRYKIIEKKQPVAFWCNPISGHNTLYWYLQNLGQGPELLIRYENEEAVDDSQLPKDRFSAERLKGVDSTLKIQPAELGDSAVYLCASSLAQSHPVSFGQGTRLTVV.

This sequence joins TRBV2 and TRBJ2-7; the D gene is possibly TRBD2 (7 bases). Per germline, CDR1 SNHLY and CDR2 FYNNEI. The ends were cut back, 11 bases at V and 7 bases at J, with 21 bases in the middle. The CDR3 sequence is 13 residues long. The DNA of the CDR3 is TGTGCCGGGAGGGGGGACCACGCCGAGGAGCAGTACTTC. Its protein product is CAGRGDHAEEQYF.

The chain combines TRBV19 with TRBJ2-3; D gene ambiguous. This CDR3 spans 15 amino acids. Per germline, CDR1 LNHDA and CDR2 SQIVND (reference sequence). Trimming pared 7 bases from V and 6 bases from J, leaving 20 bases between. Here the CDR3 DNA reads TGTGCCAGTAAGGTAGTCGGGCGGAAGGAGGATACGCAGTATTTT. Amino acid sequence: CASKVVGRKEDTQYF.

A single count supports this clone. The chain combines TRBV2 with TRBJ1-1; possibly TRBD1 for D (5 bases). The length of the CDR3 is 14 residues. V lost 0 bases and J 6 bases, leaving 11 bases between the germline ends. Germline CDR1 and CDR2: SNHLY and FYNNEI. The CDR3 loop reads CASSEAHGASEAFF. The CDR3 nucleotides read TGTGCCAGCAGTGAAGCGCACGGGGCTTCTGAAGCTTTCTTT.

The rearrangement links TRBV4-3 to TRBJ2-5; 9 positions match TRBD1. In germline, CDR1 is LGHNA, CDR2 YSLEER. Losses at the gene ends were 0 bases for V and 10 bases for J; bases not matched to a gene: 9. The CDR3 runs 15 residues. The CDR3, as DNA: TGCGCCAGCAGCCAAGAACAGGGGGCCCAAGCGGTCCAGTACTTC. Encoded protein: CASSQEQGAQAVQYF.

The chain couples TRBV14 to TRBJ1-2; D call uncertain. CDR1 and CDR2 from the germline V gene are SGHDN and FVKESK. V lost 0 bases, J lost 5 bases, and 7 bases lay in between. The CDR3 extends over 13 amino acids. The CDR3 DNA reads as TGTGCCAGCAGCCAAGATCTGGGGTATGGCTACACCTTC. Its protein is CASSQDLGYGYTF. Drawing the rest from reference TRBV14 and TRBJ1-2, the complete variable domain is EAGVTQFPSHSVIEKGQTVTLRCDPISGHDNLYWYRRVMGKEIKFLLHFVKESKQDESGMPNNRFLAERTGGTYSTLKVQPAELEDSGVYFCASSQDLGYGYTFGSGTRLTVV.

This chain links TRBV7-9 with TRBJ1-5, with D possibly matching TRBD1 (5 bases). The CDR3 contains 13 residues. Trimming left V 3 bases short and J 4 bases short, with 7 bases between. The germline V gene has CDR1 SEHNR and CDR2 FQNEAQ (reference sequence). The CDR3 is CASSFEGNQPQHF. CDR3 in DNA: TGTGCCAGCAGCTTCGAGGGGAATCAGCCCCAGCATTTT. The whole variable domain, remainder taken from reference TRBV7-9 and TRBJ1-5, is DTGVSQNPRHKITKRGQNVTFRCDPISEHNRLYWYRQTLGQGPEFLTYFQNEAQLEKSRLLSDRFSAERPKGSFSTLEIQRTEQGDSAMYLCASSFEGNQPQHFGDGTRLSIL.

The gene calls are TRBV28 and TRBJ1-4, with D unclear. Looked up from germline, CDR1 is MDHEN and CDR2 is SYDVKM. V was clipped by 5 bases and J by 7 bases, with 11 bases between them. This CDR3 spans 13 amino acids. The CDR3 DNA reads TGTGCCAGCAGTCCCCCAGGTATTGAAAAACTGTTTTTT. Its translation is CASSPPGIEKLFF. The whole variable domain, remainder taken from reference TRBV28 and TRBJ1-4, is DVKVTQSSRYLVKRTGEKVFLECVQDMDHENMFWYRQDPGLGLRLIYFSYDVKMKEKGDIPEGYSVSREKKERFSLILESASTNQTSMYLCASSPPGIEKLFFGSGTQLSVL.

The genes are TRBV2 and TRBJ2-1; 11 positions agree with TRBD2. The V segment lost 7 bases and the J segment 7 bases; nucleotides outside the gene matches: 3. The CDR3 runs to 13 residues. Germline CDR1 and CDR2: SNHLY and FYNNEI. The CDR3 region is CASILAGANEQFF. The CDR3 DNA is TGTGCCAGCATACTAGCGGGAGCTAATGAGCAGTTCTTC. Using reference TRBV2 and TRBJ2-1 for the parts outside the CDR3, the full variable domain is EPEVTQTPSHQVTQMGQEVILRCVPISNHLYFYWYRQILGQKVEFLVSFYNNEISEKSEIFDDQFSVERPDGSNFTLKIRSTKLEDSAMYFCASILAGANEQFFGPGTRLTVL.

Turning to this clone: Within the sample, other DNA sequences also encode this same CDR3. V and J are TRBV28 and TRBJ1-5; D is unclear. The ends were cut back, 0 bases at V and 0 bases at J, with 3 bases in the middle. Germline CDR1 is MDHEN and CDR2 is SYDVKM. The CDR3 has 14 residues. The CDR3 reads CASSLWGSNQPQHF. The DNA for the CDR3 is TGTGCCAGCAGTTTATGGGGTAGCAATCAGCCCCAGCATTTT.

The rearrangement joins TRBV7-3 to TRBJ2-3; maybe TRBD2 (5 bases). Looked up from germline, CDR1 is SGHTA and CDR2 is FQGTGA. V gave up 0 bases and J gave up 5 bases, with 9 bases separating them. This CDR3 is built from 14 residues. The CDR3 DNA sequence: TGTGCCAGCAGCTTAACGGGGAGCGGAGATACGCAGTATTTT. As protein: CASSLTGSGDTQYF.

This chain links TRBV7-2 with TRBJ2-1; 13 bases are a match to TRBD2. Germline assignment: CDR1 SGHTA and CDR2 FQGNSA. The V segment lost 4 bases and the J segment 2 bases; nucleotides outside the gene matches: 8. This CDR3 is 18 amino acids long. Here the CDR3 reads CASSSPTGTSGAYNEQFF. The CDR3, as DNA: TGTGCCAGCAGCTCACCCACCGGGACTAGCGGGGCCTACAATGAGCAGTTCTTC.

The chain links TRBV7-2 to TRBJ1-1; unclear D gene. V was shortened by 7 bases and J by 1 base, with 13 bases between the two germline ends. Germline CDR1 and CDR2: SGHTA and FQGNSA. The CDR3 is made up of 14 amino acids. The CDR3 reads CASTAPLQNTEAFF. The DNA for the CDR3 is TGTGCCAGCACCGCACCCCTACAGAACACTGAAGCTTTCTTT.

The rearrangement links TRBV5-4 to TRBJ2-7; D perhaps matches TRBD1 (7 bases). V lost 3 bases, J lost 3 bases, and 16 bases lay in between. This CDR3 has 15 amino acids. Germline V gene sequence: CDR1 SGHNT, CDR2 YYREEE (reference sequence). CDR3 residues: CASSSQGGKSYEQYF. The CDR3 region has the DNA TGTGCCAGCAGCTCTCAGGGGGGTAAAAGCTACGAGCAGTACTTC. The full variable domain, in which reference TRBV5-4 and TRBJ2-7 provide the parts outside the CDR3, is ETGVTQSPTHLIKTRGQQVTLRCSSQSGHNTVSWYQQALGQGPQFIFQYYREEENGRGNFPPRFSGLQFPNYSSELNVNALELDDSALYLCASSSQGGKSYEQYFGPGTRLTVT.